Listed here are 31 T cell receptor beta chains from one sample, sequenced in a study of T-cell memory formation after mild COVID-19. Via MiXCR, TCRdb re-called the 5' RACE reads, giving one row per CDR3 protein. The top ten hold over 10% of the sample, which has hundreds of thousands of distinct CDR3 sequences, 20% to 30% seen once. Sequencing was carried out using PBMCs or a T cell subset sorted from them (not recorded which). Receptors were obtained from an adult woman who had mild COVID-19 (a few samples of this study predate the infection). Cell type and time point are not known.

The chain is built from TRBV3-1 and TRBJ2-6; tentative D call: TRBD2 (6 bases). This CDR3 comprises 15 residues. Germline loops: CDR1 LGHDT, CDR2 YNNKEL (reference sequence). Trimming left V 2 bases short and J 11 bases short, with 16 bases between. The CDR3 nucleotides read TGTGCCAGCAGCCAATTCGCGGGATCCAGCTACGTCCTGACTTTC. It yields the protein CASSQFAGSSYVLTF.

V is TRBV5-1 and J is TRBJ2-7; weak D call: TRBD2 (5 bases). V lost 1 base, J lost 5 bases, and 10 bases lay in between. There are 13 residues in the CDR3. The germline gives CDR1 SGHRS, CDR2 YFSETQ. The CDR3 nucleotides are TGCGCCAGCAGCTTGTCAACGGGGAACGAGCAGTACTTC. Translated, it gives CASSLSTGNEQYF.

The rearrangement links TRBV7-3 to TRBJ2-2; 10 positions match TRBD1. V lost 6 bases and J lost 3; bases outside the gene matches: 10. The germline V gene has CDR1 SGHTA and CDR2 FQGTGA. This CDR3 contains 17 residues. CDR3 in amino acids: CASSPKTGTGDTGELFF. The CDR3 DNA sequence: TGTGCCAGCAGTCCTAAGACCGGGACAGGGGACACCGGGGAGCTGTTTTTT.

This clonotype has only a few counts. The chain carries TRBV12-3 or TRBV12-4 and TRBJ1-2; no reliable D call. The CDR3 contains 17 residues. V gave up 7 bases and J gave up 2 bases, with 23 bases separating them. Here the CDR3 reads CASTKGQRGDQNYGYTF. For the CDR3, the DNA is TGTGCCAGCACCAAAGGGCAGAGAGGCGACCAAAACTATGGCTACACCTTC.

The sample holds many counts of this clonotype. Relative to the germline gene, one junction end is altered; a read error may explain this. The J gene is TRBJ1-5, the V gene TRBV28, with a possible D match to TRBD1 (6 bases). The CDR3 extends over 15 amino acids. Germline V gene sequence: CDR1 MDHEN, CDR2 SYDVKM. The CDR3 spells CASRLYRDIYQPQHF. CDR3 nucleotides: TGTGCCAGCAGATTATACCGGGACATTTATCAGCCCCAGCATTTT.

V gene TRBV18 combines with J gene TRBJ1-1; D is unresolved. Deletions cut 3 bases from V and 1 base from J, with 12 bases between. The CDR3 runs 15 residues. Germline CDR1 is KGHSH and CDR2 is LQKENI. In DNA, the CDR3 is TGTGCCAGCTCACCCGGTACTGCGGGGAACACTGAAGCTTTCTTT. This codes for CASSPGTAGNTEAFF. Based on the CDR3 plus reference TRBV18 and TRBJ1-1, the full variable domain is NAGVMQNPRHLVRRRGQEARLRCSPMKGHSHVYWYRQLPEEGLKFMVYLQKENIIDESGMPKERFSAEFPKEGPSILRIQQVVRGDSAAYFCASSPGTAGNTEAFFGQGTRLTVV.

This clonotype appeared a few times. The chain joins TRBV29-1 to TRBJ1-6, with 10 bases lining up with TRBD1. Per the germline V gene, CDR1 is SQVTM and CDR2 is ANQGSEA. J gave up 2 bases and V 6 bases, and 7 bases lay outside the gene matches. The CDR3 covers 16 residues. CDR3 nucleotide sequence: TGCAGCGTCGACAGGGGGCTTGGGACCTATAATTCACCCCTCCACTTT. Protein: CSVDRGLGTYNSPLHF.

The CDR3 sequence: CATSREGANEKLFF. Here the CDR3 DNA reads TGTGCCACCAGCAGAGAGGGGGCGAATGAAAAACTGTTTTTT. The chain employs TRBV15 and TRBJ1-4; tentative D call: TRBD1 (6 bases). Germline CDR1 reads LNHNV; CDR2 reads YYDKDF (reference sequence). This CDR3 spans 14 amino acids. The V end was cut by 0 bases, the J end by 5 bases, with 7 bases between.

The CDR3: CAIRGPVVDYGYTF. The CDR3 DNA sequence: TGTGCCATCAGGGGACCGGTCGTCGACTATGGCTACACCTTC. The chain combines TRBV10-3 with TRBJ1-2; D is possibly TRBD1 (5 bases). The CDR3 is 14 residues long. Germline values: CDR1 ENHRY, CDR2 SYGVKD. V was clipped by 6 bases and J by 3 bases, with 14 bases between them.

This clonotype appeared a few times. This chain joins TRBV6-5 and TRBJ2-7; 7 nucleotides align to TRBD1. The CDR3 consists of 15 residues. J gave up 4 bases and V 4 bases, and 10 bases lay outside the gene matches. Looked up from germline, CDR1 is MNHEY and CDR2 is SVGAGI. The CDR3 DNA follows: TGTGCCAGCAGTTCCCCCGGTAGGGGGCCTTACGAGCAGTACTTC. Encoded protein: CASSSPGRGPYEQYF.

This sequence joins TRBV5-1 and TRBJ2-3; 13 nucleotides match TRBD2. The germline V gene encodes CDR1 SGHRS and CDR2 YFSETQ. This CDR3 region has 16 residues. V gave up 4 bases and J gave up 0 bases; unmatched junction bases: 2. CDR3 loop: CASSMGLAGSTDTQYF. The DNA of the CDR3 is TGCGCCAGCAGCATGGGACTAGCGGGGAGCACAGATACGCAGTATTTT.

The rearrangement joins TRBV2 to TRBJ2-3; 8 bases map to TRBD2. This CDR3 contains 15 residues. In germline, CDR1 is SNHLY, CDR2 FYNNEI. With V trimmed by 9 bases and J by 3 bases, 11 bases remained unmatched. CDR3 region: CARASSGVTTDTQYF. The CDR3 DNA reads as TGTGCCAGGGCGAGTAGCGGGGTAACGACAGATACGCAGTATTTT.

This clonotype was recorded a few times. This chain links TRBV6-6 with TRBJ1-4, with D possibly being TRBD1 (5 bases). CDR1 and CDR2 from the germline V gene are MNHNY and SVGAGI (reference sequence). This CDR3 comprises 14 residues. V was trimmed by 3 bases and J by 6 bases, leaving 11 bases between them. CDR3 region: CASSYGGGDEKLFF. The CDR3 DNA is TGTGCCAGCAGTTATGGTGGGGGGGATGAAAAACTGTTTTTT.

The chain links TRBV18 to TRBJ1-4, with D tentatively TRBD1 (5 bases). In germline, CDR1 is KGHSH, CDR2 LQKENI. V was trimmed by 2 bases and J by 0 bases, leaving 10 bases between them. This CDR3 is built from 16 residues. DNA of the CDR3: TGTGCCAGCTCACCAAGACAGCTGGCAACTAATGAAAAACTGTTTTTT. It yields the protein CASSPRQLATNEKLFF.

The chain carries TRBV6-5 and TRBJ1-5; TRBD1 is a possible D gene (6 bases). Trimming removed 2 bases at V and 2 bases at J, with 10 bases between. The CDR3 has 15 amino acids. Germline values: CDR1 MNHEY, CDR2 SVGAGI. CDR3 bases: TGTGCCAGCAGTTACACCAGGGGTGGCAATCAGCCCCAGCATTTT. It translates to CASSYTRGGNQPQHF.

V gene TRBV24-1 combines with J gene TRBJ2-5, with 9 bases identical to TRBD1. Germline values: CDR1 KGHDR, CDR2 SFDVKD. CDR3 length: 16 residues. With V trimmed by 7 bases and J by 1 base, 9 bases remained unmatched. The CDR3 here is CATRPSPGQGQETQYF. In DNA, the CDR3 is TGTGCCACCAGACCTTCCCCGGGACAGGGCCAAGAGACCCAGTACTTC.

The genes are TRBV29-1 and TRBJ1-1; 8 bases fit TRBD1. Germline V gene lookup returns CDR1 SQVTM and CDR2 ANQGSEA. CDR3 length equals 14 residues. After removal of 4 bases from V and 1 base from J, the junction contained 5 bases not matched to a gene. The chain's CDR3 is CSVAGQGWNTEAFF. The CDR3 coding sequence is TGCAGCGTTGCAGGACAGGGATGGAACACTGAAGCTTTCTTT.

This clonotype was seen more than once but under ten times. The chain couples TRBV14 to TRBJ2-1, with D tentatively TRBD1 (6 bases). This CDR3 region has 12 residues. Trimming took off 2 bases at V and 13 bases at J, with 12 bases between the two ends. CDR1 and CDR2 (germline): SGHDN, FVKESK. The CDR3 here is CASSQLDRIQFF. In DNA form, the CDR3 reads TGTGCCAGCAGCCAATTAGACAGGATACAGTTCTTC.

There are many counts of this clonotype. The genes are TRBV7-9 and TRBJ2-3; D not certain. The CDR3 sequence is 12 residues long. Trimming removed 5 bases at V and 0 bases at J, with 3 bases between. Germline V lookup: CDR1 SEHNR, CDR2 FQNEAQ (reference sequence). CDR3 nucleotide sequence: TGTGCCAGCAGCCGAAGCACAGATACGCAGTATTTT. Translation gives CASSRSTDTQYF.

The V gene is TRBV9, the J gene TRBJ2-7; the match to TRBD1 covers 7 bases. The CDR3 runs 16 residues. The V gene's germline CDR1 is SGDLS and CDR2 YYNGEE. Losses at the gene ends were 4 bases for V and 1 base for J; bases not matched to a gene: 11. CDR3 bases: TGTGCCAGCAGCCCAGGGGTAGGGACAGAGTCCTACGAGCAGTACTTC. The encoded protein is CASSPGVGTESYEQYF.

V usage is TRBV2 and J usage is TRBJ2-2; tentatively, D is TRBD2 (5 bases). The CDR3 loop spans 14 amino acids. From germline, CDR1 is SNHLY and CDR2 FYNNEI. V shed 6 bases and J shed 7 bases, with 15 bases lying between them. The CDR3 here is CASSSGLLRGELFF. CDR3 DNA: TGTGCCAGCAGCTCCGGACTGTTACGCGGGGAGCTGTTTTTT.

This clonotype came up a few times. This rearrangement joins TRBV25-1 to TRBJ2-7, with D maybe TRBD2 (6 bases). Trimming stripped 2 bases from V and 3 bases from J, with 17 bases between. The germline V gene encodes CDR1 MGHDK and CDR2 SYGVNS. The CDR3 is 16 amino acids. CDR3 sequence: CASSEAGTRRGYEQYF. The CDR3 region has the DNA TGTGCCAGCAGTGAAGCGGGGACTCGGCGGGGCTACGAGCAGTACTTC.

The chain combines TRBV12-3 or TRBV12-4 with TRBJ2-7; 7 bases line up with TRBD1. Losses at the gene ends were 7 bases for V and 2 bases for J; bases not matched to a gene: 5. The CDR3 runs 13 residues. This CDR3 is CASTRGQPYEQYF. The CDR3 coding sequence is TGTGCCAGCACGAGGGGACAGCCCTACGAGCAGTACTTC.

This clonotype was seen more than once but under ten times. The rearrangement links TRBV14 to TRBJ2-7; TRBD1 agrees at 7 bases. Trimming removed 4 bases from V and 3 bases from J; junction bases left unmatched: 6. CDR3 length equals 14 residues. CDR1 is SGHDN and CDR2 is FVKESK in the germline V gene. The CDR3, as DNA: TGTGCCAGCAGCCCACCGGACAGGTTCTACGAGCAGTACTTC. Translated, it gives CASSPPDRFYEQYF. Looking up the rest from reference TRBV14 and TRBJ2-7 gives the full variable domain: EAGVTQFPSHSVIEKGQTVTLRCDPISGHDNLYWYRRVMGKEIKFLLHFVKESKQDESGMPNNRFLAERTGGTYSTLKVQPAELEDSGVYFCASSPPDRFYEQYFGPGTRLTVT.

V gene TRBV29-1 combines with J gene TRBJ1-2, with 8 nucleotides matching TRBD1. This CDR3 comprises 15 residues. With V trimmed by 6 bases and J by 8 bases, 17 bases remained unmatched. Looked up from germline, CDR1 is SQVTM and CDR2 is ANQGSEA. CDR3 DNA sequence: TGCAGCGTCTCCGAGGGGGGACGGGGACAGGAAGGCTACACCTTC. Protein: CSVSEGGRGQEGYTF.

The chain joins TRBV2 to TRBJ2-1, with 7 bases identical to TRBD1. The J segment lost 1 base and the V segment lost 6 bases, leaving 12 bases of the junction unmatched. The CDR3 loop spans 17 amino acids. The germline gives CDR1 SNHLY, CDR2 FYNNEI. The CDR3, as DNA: TGTGCCAGCAGCATAGGAACAGGGGCTAGATCCTACAATGAGCAGTTCTTC. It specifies CASSIGTGARSYNEQFF.

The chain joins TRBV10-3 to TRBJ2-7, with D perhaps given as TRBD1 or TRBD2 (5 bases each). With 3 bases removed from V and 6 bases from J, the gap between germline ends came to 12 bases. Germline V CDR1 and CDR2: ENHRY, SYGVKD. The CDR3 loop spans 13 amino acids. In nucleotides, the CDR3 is TGTGCCATCAGTGAACTAGGGACGGGCGAGCAGTACTTC. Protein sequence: CAISELGTGEQYF.

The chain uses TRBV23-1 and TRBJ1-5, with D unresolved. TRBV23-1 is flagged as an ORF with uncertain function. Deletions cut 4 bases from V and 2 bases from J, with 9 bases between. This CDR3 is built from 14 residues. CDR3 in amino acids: CASSRRSCNQPQHF. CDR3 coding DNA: TGCGCCAGCAGTCGAAGGAGTTGCAATCAGCCCCAGCATTTT.

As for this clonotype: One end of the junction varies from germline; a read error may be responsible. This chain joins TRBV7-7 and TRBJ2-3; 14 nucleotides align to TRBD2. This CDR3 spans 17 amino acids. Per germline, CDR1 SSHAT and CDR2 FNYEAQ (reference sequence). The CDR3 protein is CASSLGGLAGVPDTQYF. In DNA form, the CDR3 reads TGTGCTAGCAGCTTAGGGGGACTAGCGGGAGTGCCAGATACGCAGTATTTT.

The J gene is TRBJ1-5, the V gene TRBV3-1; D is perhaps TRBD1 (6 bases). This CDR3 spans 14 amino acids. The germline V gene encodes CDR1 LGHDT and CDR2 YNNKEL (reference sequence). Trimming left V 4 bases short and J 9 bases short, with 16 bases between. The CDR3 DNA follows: TGTGCCAGCAGCCTTACAGGGAGTGGAGGGCCCCAGCATTTT. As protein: CASSLTGSGGPQHF.

DNA of the CDR3: TGTGCCAGCAGTTTAAGACTAGTCGCAGATACGCAGTATTTT. This encodes CASSLRLVADTQYF. This chain connects TRBV12-3 or TRBV12-4 to TRBJ2-3; D might be TRBD2 (6 bases). The CDR3 contains 14 residues. The ends were cut back, 2 bases at V and 4 bases at J, with 10 bases in the middle.